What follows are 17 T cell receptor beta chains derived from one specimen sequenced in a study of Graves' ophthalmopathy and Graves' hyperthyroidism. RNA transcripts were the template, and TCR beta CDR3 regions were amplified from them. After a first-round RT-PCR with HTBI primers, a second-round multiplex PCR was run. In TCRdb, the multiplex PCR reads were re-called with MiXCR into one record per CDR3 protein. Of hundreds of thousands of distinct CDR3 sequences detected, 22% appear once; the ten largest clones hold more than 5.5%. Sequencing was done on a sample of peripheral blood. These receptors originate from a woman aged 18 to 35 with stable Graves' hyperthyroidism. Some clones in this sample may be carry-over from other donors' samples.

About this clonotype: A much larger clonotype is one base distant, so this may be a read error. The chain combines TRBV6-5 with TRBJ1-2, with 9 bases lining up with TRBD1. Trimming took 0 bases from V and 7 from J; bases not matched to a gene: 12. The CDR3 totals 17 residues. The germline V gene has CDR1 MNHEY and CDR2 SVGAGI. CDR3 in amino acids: CASSYSFTGQGDSGYTF. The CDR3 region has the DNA TGTGCCAGCAGTTACTCGTTCACGGGACAGGGAGACTCTGGCTACACCTTC.

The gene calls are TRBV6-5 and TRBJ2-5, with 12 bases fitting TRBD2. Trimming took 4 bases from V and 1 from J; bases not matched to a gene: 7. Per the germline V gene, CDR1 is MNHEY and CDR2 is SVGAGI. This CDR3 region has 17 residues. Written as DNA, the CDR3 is TGTGCCAGCAGTTCTCTACTACTAGCGGGGGGCCAAGAGACCCAGTACTTC. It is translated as CASSSLLLAGGQETQYF.

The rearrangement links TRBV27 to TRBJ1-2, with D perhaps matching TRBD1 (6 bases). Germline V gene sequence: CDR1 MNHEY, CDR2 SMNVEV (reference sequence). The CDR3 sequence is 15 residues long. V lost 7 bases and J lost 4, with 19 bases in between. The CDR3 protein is CASMGRGLVGYGYTF. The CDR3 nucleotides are TGTGCCAGCATGGGCAGGGGATTAGTCGGCTATGGCTACACCTTC.

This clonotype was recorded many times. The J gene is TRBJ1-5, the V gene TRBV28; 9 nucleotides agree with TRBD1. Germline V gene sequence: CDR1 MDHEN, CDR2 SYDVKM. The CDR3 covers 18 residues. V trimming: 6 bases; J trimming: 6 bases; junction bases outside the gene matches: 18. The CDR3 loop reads CASSPGQGATSRPQPQHF. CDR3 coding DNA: TGTGCCAGCAGCCCGGGACAGGGCGCGACGAGCAGGCCTCAGCCCCAGCATTTT.

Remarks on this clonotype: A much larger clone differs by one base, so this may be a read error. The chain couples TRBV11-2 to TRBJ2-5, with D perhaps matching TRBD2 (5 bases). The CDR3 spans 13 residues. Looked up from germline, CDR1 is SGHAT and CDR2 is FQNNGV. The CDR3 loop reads CASSLARWETKYF. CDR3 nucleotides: TGTGCCAGCAGCTTAGCTCGGTGGGAGACCAAGTACTTC. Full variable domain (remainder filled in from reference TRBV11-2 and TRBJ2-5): EAGVAQSPRYKIIEKRQSVAFWCNPISGHATLYWYQQILGQGPKLLIQFQNNGVVDDSQLPKDRFSAERLKGVDSTLKIQPAKLEDSAVYLCASSLARWETKYFGPGTRLLVL.

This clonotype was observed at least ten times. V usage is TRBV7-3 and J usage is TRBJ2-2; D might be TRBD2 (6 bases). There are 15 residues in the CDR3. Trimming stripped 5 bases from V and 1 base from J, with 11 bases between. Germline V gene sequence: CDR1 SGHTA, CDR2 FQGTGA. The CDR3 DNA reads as TGTGCCAGCAGCCGTAGCGGAGGGAACACCGGGGAGCTGTTTTTT. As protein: CASSRSGGNTGELFF.

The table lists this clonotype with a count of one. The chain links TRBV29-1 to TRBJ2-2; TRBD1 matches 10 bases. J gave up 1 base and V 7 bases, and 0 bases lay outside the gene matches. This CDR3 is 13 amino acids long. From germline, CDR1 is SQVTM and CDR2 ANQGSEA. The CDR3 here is CSGDRGNTGELFF. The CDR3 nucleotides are TGCAGCGGGGACAGGGGGAACACCGGGGAGCTGTTTTTT.

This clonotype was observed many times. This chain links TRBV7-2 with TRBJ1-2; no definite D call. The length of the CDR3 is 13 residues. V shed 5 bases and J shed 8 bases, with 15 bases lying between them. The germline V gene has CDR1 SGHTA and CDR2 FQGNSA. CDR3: CASSPGDKVGYTF. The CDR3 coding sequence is TGTGCCAGCAGCCCCGGCGACAAGGTCGGCTACACCTTC.

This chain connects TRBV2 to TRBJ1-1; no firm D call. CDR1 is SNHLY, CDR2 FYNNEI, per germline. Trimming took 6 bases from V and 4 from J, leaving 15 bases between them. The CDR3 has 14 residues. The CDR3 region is CASRDGRSSTEAFF. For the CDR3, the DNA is TGTGCCAGCAGGGACGGACGTAGTTCCACTGAAGCTTTCTTT.

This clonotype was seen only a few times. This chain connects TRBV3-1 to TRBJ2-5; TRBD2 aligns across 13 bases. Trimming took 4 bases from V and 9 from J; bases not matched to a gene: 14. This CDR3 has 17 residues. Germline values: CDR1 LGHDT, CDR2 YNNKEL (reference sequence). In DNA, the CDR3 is TGTGCCAGCAGCCTACAGACTAGCGGGAGGCCCAGGGGGGCCCAGTACTTC. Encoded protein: CASSLQTSGRPRGAQYF.

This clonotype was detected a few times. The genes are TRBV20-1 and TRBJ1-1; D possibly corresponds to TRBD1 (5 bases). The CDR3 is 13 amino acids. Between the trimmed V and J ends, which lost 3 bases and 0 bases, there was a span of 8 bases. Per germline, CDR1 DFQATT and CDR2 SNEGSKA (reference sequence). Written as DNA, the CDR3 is TGCAGTGCTAGGTGGGGACTGAACACTGAAGCTTTCTTT. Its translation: CSARWGLNTEAFF.

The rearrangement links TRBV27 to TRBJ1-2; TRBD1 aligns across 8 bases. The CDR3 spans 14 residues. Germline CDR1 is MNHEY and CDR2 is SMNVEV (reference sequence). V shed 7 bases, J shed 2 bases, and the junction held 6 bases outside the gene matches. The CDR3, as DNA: TGTGCCAGCACTCCTAGACAGGGGAACTATGGCTACACCTTC. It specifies CASTPRQGNYGYTF.

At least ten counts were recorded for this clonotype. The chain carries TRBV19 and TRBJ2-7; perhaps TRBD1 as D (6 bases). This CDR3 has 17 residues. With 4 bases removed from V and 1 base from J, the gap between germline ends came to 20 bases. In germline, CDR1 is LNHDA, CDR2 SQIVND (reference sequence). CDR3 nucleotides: TGTGCCAGTAGTAGATCAGGGGACACGAGGTGGTCCTACGAGCAGTACTTC. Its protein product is CASSRSGDTRWSYEQYF.

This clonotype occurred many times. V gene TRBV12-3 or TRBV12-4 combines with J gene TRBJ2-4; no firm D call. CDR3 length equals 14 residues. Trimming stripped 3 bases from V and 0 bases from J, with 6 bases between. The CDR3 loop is CASSFSRAKNIQYF. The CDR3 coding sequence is TGTGCCAGCAGTTTTTCCCGAGCCAAAAACATTCAGTACTTC.

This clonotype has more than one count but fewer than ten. CDR3 DNA: TGTGCCAGCAGCGGCCTTAGCGGGAGGGGGTCCTACAATGAGCAGTTCTTC. This sequence encodes CASSGLSGRGSYNEQFF. V usage is TRBV9 and J usage is TRBJ2-1; 11 bases map to TRBD2. V trimming: 3 bases; J trimming: 1 base; junction bases outside the gene matches: 6. Germline V gene lookup returns CDR1 SGDLS and CDR2 YYNGEE. This CDR3 spans 17 amino acids.

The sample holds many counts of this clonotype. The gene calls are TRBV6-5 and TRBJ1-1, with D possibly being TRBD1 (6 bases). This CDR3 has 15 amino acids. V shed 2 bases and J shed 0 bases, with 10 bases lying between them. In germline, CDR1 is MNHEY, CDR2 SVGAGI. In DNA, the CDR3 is TGTGCCAGCAGTTACGGGGGGGCCTTGAACACTGAAGCTTTCTTT. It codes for CASSYGGALNTEAFF.

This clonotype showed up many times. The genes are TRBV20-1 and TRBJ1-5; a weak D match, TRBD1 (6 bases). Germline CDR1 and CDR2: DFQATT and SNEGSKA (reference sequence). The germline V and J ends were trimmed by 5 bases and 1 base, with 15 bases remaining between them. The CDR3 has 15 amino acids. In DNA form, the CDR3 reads TGCAGTGCTGGGATCAGGGGCGCAAGCAATCAGCCCCAGCATTTT. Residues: CSAGIRGASNQPQHF.